Presented here are 32 T cell receptor beta chains from one specimen sequenced in a study of T-cell reconstitution after alpha-beta-depleted transplantation in children. A TCRbeta library incorporating unique molecular identifiers was prepared. TCRdb redid the calling of the PCR reads with MiXCR, one entry per CDR3 protein. This table holds a few hundred thousand distinct CDR3 sequences, 25% to 30% found once. The sample consisted of PBMCs, taken before TCRalphabeta/CD19-depleted stem cell transplant. Receptor source: a boy under three years old with Wiskott-Aldrich syndrome, due to receive a stem cell transplant.

CDR3 region: CASSLESLQETQYF. The CDR3 nucleotides read TGCGCCAGCAGCTTGGAAAGCTTACAAGAGACCCAGTACTTC. V is TRBV5-1 and J is TRBJ2-5, with D hard to call. The CDR3 runs 14 residues. V shed 0 bases and J shed 2 bases, with 8 bases lying between them. Germline CDR1 and CDR2: SGHRS and YFSETQ.

This clonotype was seen a few times. The chain combines TRBV12-3 or TRBV12-4 with TRBJ2-1; the match to TRBD2 covers 9 bases. Trimming cost V 5 bases and J 5 bases; bases outside gene matches: 7. The CDR3 extends over 15 amino acids. CDR3 coding DNA: TGTGCCAGCAGTGGGGCGGGAGGGCCTCACAATGAGCAGTTCTTC. Translation gives CASSGAGGPHNEQFF.

This clonotype was picked up a small number of times. The chain employs TRBV7-8 and TRBJ1-3, with D perhaps TRBD1 (6 bases). CDR3 size: 16 residues. Germline-derived CDR1 and CDR2 are SGHVS and FQNEAQ. Trimming took 2 bases from V and 1 from J, leaving 12 bases between them. The CDR3 loop reads CASSLWGAKSGNTIYF. The CDR3 DNA reads TGTGCCAGCAGCTTATGGGGGGCGAAATCTGGAAACACCATATATTTT.

This clonotype was seen a handful of times. This rearrangement joins TRBV5-5 to TRBJ2-2; D possibly uses TRBD1 or TRBD2 (5 bases each). V lost 3 bases and J 3 bases, leaving 15 bases between the germline ends. Per germline, CDR1 SGHKS and CDR2 YYEKEE (reference sequence). The CDR3 length is 16 residues. CDR3 in amino acids: CASSWSVWDDTGELFF. CDR3 bases: TGTGCCAGCAGCTGGTCGGTGTGGGACGACACCGGGGAGCTGTTTTTT.

This clonotype was picked up a small number of times. The chain has TRBV5-1 and TRBJ2-7; TRBD2 is a possible D gene (6 bases). Trimming stripped 1 base from V and 0 bases from J, with 14 bases between. This CDR3 has 16 amino acids. In germline, CDR1 is SGHRS, CDR2 YFSETQ. CDR3 residues: CASSLRHSGSSYEQYF. The CDR3 bases are TGCGCCAGCAGCTTGAGACATAGCGGCAGCTCCTACGAGCAGTACTTC.

V and J are TRBV4-1 and TRBJ2-2, with a possible D match to TRBD2 (6 bases). In germline, CDR1 is MGHRA, CDR2 YSYEKL. The germline V and J ends were trimmed by 3 bases and 6 bases, with 20 bases remaining between them. The CDR3 length is 17 residues. The CDR3 here is CASSQLPGAGFPGELFF. The CDR3 nucleotides read TGCGCCAGCAGCCAGTTACCGGGAGCGGGTTTCCCCGGGGAGCTGTTTTTT.

The rearrangement joins TRBV20-1 to TRBJ1-1; 7 bases are a match to TRBD1. The CDR3 consists of 13 residues. V gave up 3 bases and J gave up 5 bases; unmatched junction bases: 6. CDR1 and CDR2 (germline): DFQATT, SNEGSKA (reference sequence). This CDR3 is CSASPDRDTEAFF. For the CDR3, the DNA is TGCAGTGCTAGCCCCGACAGGGATACTGAAGCTTTCTTT.

The chain couples TRBV20-1 to TRBJ2-3; the D is unclear. The CDR3 sequence is 13 residues long. CDR1 DFQATT and CDR2 SNEGSKA come from the germline V gene (reference sequence). Trimming removed 7 bases from V and 0 bases from J, with 11 bases in between. The CDR3 DNA follows: TGCAGTGAAAAGAAGACTAGCACAGATACGCAGTATTTT. It yields the protein CSEKKTSTDTQYF.

This clonotype was seen more than once but under ten times. J is TRBJ2-2 and V is TRBV4-1; 12 nucleotides line up with TRBD2. Germline CDR1 MGHRA, CDR2 YSYEKL. V trimming: 1 base; J trimming: 0 bases; junction bases outside the gene matches: 0. The CDR3 is made up of 17 amino acids. The CDR3 nucleotides are TGCGCCAGCAGCCAAGCTAGCGGGAGGGCGAACACCGGGGAGCTGTTTTTT. Translation gives CASSQASGRANTGELFF.

This clonotype has a handful of counts. This chain connects TRBV28 to TRBJ1-1; TRBD1 might be the D (5 bases). The CDR3 is 15 amino acids. CDR1 and CDR2 from the germline V gene are MDHEN and SYDVKM. V lost 4 bases and J lost 2, with 14 bases in between. The chain's CDR3 is CASSWVRVFNTEAFF. The CDR3 coding sequence is TGTGCCAGCAGTTGGGTCAGGGTATTCAACACTGAAGCTTTCTTT.

The table lists this clonotype with a few counts. The gene calls are TRBV5-1 and TRBJ2-2; 8 bases agree with TRBD1. This CDR3 has 15 amino acids. Germline values: CDR1 SGHRS, CDR2 YFSETQ. J gave up 0 bases and V 6 bases, and 4 bases lay outside the gene matches. CDR3 bases: TGCGCCAGCAAGGAGGACAGGGCGAACACCGGGGAGCTGTTTTTT. As protein: CASKEDRANTGELFF.

The V call is TRBV19, the J call TRBJ1-5; no definite D call. Germline V CDR1 and CDR2: LNHDA, SQIVND (reference sequence). Trimming took off 3 bases at V and 3 bases at J, with 6 bases between the two ends. This CDR3 region has 13 residues. The CDR3 sequence is CASSMTANQPQHF. The CDR3, as DNA: TGTGCCAGTAGTATGACGGCCAATCAGCCCCAGCATTTT.

In DNA, the CDR3 is TGCAGTGCCCCAAATAAACTTACCTACGAGCAGTACTTC. Its protein is CSAPNKLTYEQYF. This rearrangement joins TRBV20-1 to TRBJ2-7; D remains ambiguous. Germline V gives CDR1 DFQATT, CDR2 SNEGSKA (reference sequence). The CDR3 loop spans 13 amino acids. V lost 6 bases and J lost 2, with 14 bases in between.

This clonotype turned up a few times. This chain uses TRBV29-1 with TRBJ2-1; no reliable D call. The germline V gene encodes CDR1 SQVTM and CDR2 ANQGSEA. V was cut by 5 bases and J by 10 bases, with 12 bases left in between. This CDR3 is 11 amino acids long. DNA of the CDR3: TGCAGCGTTCGCGGTTCGAGGGAGCAGTTCTTC. Translated: CSVRGSREQFF.

This clonotype was observed a few times. V is TRBV2 and J is TRBJ2-3, with 10 bases fitting TRBD2. The ends lost 1 base at V and 4 bases at J; junction bases unmatched: 5. Looked up from germline, CDR1 is SNHLY and CDR2 is FYNNEI. This CDR3 spans 16 amino acids. The CDR3 spells CASSEDLAGVADTQYF. For the CDR3, the DNA is TGTGCCAGCAGTGAAGACCTAGCGGGAGTTGCAGATACGCAGTATTTT.

The V and J genes are TRBV7-2 and TRBJ2-7; 8 nucleotides align to TRBD2. The CDR3 is made up of 17 amino acids. CDR1 and CDR2 from the germline V gene are SGHTA and FQGNSA. V lost 1 base to trimming and J lost 2 bases; unmatched junction nucleotides: 10. The CDR3 loop is CASSLGLLAGATYEQYF. CDR3 DNA sequence: TGTGCCAGCAGCTTAGGATTGCTAGCGGGTGCTACCTACGAGCAGTACTTC.

This clonotype has ten or more counts. The V call is TRBV20-1, the J call TRBJ2-3; D gene uncertain. The CDR3 is 11 amino acids. Germline loops: CDR1 DFQATT, CDR2 SNEGSKA (reference sequence). V was clipped by 2 bases and J by 6 bases, with 6 bases between them. The CDR3 is CSARTSDTQYF. CDR3 coding DNA: TGCAGTGCTAGAACGTCGGATACGCAGTATTTT.

The gene calls are TRBV15 and TRBJ2-7, with 7 bases fitting TRBD2. J was trimmed by 6 bases and V by 0 bases; bases with no gene match: 8. The germline gives CDR1 LNHNV, CDR2 YYDKDF (reference sequence). This CDR3 comprises 15 residues. This chain's CDR3 is CATSRDLAGDSEQYF. The CDR3 DNA is TGTGCCACCAGCAGAGATTTGGCGGGAGACAGCGAGCAGTACTTC.

The genes are TRBV28 and TRBJ2-2; D not resolved. CDR3 length: 16 residues. CDR1 and CDR2 from the germline V gene are MDHEN and SYDVKM. V was cut by 3 bases and J by 5 bases, with 16 bases left in between. CDR3: CASSFLDGRVTGELFF. CDR3 DNA: TGTGCCAGCAGTTTTTTAGATGGTCGAGTGACCGGGGAGCTGTTTTTT.

This clonotype was seen a handful of times. CDR3 sequence (DNA): TGTGCCAGCAGCGCCCACGCGGGACGCTCGTACCAAGAGACCCAGTACTTC. Translation: CASSAHAGRSYQETQYF. J is TRBJ2-5 and V is TRBV9, with a possible D match to TRBD2 (6 bases). Germline CDR1 reads SGDLS; CDR2 reads YYNGEE. The length of the CDR3 is 17 residues. V shed 3 bases and J shed 0 bases, with 18 bases lying between them.

This clonotype was detected a few times. This sequence joins TRBV5-1 and TRBJ2-2; D is perhaps TRBD2 (6 bases). This CDR3 is 15 amino acids long. The V gene lost 0 bases and the J gene lost 5 bases, with 11 bases spanning the gap. CDR1 is SGHRS and CDR2 is YFSETQ in the germline V gene. The CDR3 region is CASSLDRLATGELFF. CDR3 DNA sequence: TGCGCCAGCAGCTTGGACCGCCTAGCGACCGGGGAGCTGTTTTTT.

V usage is TRBV2 and J usage is TRBJ1-3; 7 bases match TRBD1. The CDR3 covers 17 residues. Germline values: CDR1 SNHLY, CDR2 FYNNEI. V was pared by 5 bases and J by 0 bases, with 10 bases of the junction left unmatched. CDR3 DNA: TGTGCCAGCAGTCCCCTTATTGGGACAGTCTCTGGAAACACCATATATTTT. Protein: CASSPLIGTVSGNTIYF.

This clonotype was seen a handful of times. The gene calls are TRBV9 and TRBJ2-7; D remains unclear. This CDR3 comprises 14 residues. V lost 0 bases and J lost 2, with 9 bases in between. Per the germline V gene, CDR1 is SGDLS and CDR2 is YYNGEE. The CDR3 DNA reads TGTGCCAGCAGCGTAGGTGGGAAAGCCTACGAGCAGTACTTC. It is translated as CASSVGGKAYEQYF.

This clonotype was recorded a few times. The chain employs TRBV5-1 and TRBJ1-1, with TRBD1 matching 9 bases. The germline CDR1 and CDR2 sequences are SGHRS and YFSETQ. This CDR3 is 17 amino acids long. J was trimmed by 1 base and V by 3 bases; bases with no gene match: 10. The CDR3 bases are TGCGCCAGCAGCTCCCCATCTACAGGGGGCAGGAACACTGAAGCTTTCTTT. Translating gives CASSSPSTGGRNTEAFF.

A few counts support this clonotype. The chain carries TRBV3-1 and TRBJ2-5, with D perhaps matching TRBD2 (5 bases). Trimming took off 8 bases at V and 5 bases at J, with 18 bases between the two ends. There are 14 residues in the CDR3. Germline assignment: CDR1 LGHDT and CDR2 YNNKEL (reference sequence). Written as DNA, the CDR3 is TGTGCCAGCGACCAAACCGGAGGATCCGAGACCCAGTACTTC. This sequence encodes CASDQTGGSETQYF.

V and J are TRBV5-1 and TRBJ2-1; 7 positions agree with TRBD1. This CDR3 comprises 17 residues. Germline CDR1 is SGHRS and CDR2 is YFSETQ. V lost 1 base to trimming and J lost 6 bases; unmatched junction nucleotides: 13. The CDR3 region is CASSLIRAGGFFNEQFF. CDR3 bases: TGCGCCAGCAGCTTGATTAGGGCAGGGGGATTTTTCAATGAGCAGTTCTTC.

V gene TRBV5-6 combines with J gene TRBJ2-5; 7 bases line up with TRBD1. CDR1 and CDR2 (germline): SGHDT, YYEEEE. Trimming removed 7 bases from V and 0 bases from J; junction bases left unmatched: 9. CDR3 size: 15 residues. The CDR3 DNA reads as TGTGCCAGCGGACCTTTACAGGGGAACCAAGAGACCCAGTACTTC. Protein product: CASGPLQGNQETQYF.

The chain couples TRBV5-1 to TRBJ2-3; D not resolved. Germline V gene sequence: CDR1 SGHRS, CDR2 YFSETQ. The CDR3 covers 14 residues. The V end was cut by 2 bases, the J end by 5 bases, with 12 bases between. The CDR3 region has the DNA TGCGCCAGCAGCTTCGTAAGGGCCCAAGATACGCAGTATTTT. Translation: CASSFVRAQDTQYF.

This clonotype was recorded a few times. V is TRBV5-6 and J is TRBJ2-3; no clear D. This CDR3 is built from 14 residues. The V end lost 3 bases, the J end lost 6 bases, and 14 bases lay between the germline ends. The germline CDR1 and CDR2 sequences are SGHDT and YYEEEE. CDR3 DNA sequence: TGTGCCAGCAGCTCTCTCGACATTCTGGATACGCAGTATTTT. Translation gives CASSSLDILDTQYF.

A few counts support this clonotype. The chain is built from TRBV29-1 and TRBJ1-5; 7 bases match TRBD1. Germline CDR1 SQVTM, CDR2 ANQGSEA. J lost 2 bases, V lost 5 bases, and 6 bases had no gene match. The CDR3 is 14 residues long. The CDR3: CSVTLGGGNQPQHF. DNA of the CDR3: TGCAGCGTTACTCTAGGGGGCGGCAATCAGCCCCAGCATTTT.

Only a few counts were recorded for this clonotype. The chain joins TRBV14 to TRBJ1-4, with D maybe TRBD1 (5 bases). The CDR3 covers 16 residues. Germline V gene sequence: CDR1 SGHDN, CDR2 FVKESK. The ends were cut back, 3 bases at V and 0 bases at J, with 11 bases in the middle. This chain's CDR3 is CASSHPVGATNEKLFF. For the CDR3, the DNA is TGTGCCAGCAGCCACCCAGTGGGGGCAACTAATGAAAAACTGTTTTTT.

This chain uses TRBV5-1 with TRBJ2-5, with D perhaps TRBD1 or TRBD2 (5 bases each). Trimming removed 4 bases from V and 1 base from J, with 17 bases in between. The CDR3 is 16 amino acids. Germline lookup yields CDR1 SGHRS and CDR2 YFSETQ. The chain's CDR3 is CASSHQPGRPQETQYF. In DNA form, the CDR3 reads TGCGCCAGCAGCCATCAGCCGGGACGGCCCCAAGAGACCCAGTACTTC.